A single sample is the source of the 20 T cell receptor beta chains below, sequenced in a study of T cell repertoires in cytomegalovirus infection. Their antigen targets remain unknown. TCRdb fed the reads into MiXCR, producing one record per CDR3 protein. The table records tens of thousands of distinct CDR3 sequences, 20% to 25% of them present only once. The sample was CD8+ T cells from cultured PBMCs, taken from culture after CMV antigen stimulation. The receptors originated from a human donor in good health (CMV status not recorded). Some clones in this sample may be carry-over from other donors' samples.

This chain uses TRBV20-1 with TRBJ1-2, with 12 bases that match TRBD1. Trimming took 1 base from V and 13 from J; bases not matched to a gene: 19. Germline V CDR1 and CDR2: DFQATT, SNEGSKA (reference sequence). The CDR3 loop spans 17 amino acids. CDR3 region: CSARGRRGTGGAEGVTF. As DNA, the CDR3 is TGCAGTGCTAGAGGCCGAAGGGGGACAGGGGGCGCAGAGGGAGTCACCTTC.

V and J are TRBV4-2 and TRBJ1-1; possibly TRBD1 for D (5 bases). This CDR3 has 14 residues. CDR1 and CDR2 from the germline V gene are LGHNA and YNFKEQ. Trimming cost V 1 base and J 1 base, with 7 bases left between them. In nucleotides, the CDR3 is TGTGCCAGCAGCCAAGGGGGGAGGAACACTGAAGCTTTCTTT. Encoded protein: CASSQGGRNTEAFF.

This clonotype is termed medium-sized. This chain connects TRBV4-1 to TRBJ2-5; D gene ambiguous. Deletions cut 1 base from V and 5 bases from J, with 8 bases between. The CDR3 has 13 residues. Germline V gene lookup returns CDR1 MGHRA and CDR2 YSYEKL. The CDR3 protein is CASSQGGDETQYF. As DNA, the CDR3 is TGCGCCAGCAGCCAAGGAGGCGACGAGACCCAGTACTTC.

The count of this clonotype is one. The CDR3 DNA follows: TGTGCCAGCAGCTTTGTAGCGGGGACAGATCCAATTTCTTATCAGCCCCAGCATTTT. Translation: CASSFVAGTDPISYQPQHF. The V call is TRBV7-9, the J call TRBJ1-5; 7 bases agree with TRBD1. The CDR3 runs 19 residues. V lost 3 bases, J lost 5 bases, and 19 bases stayed unmatched. Germline loops: CDR1 SEHNR, CDR2 FQNEAQ (reference sequence).

In regard to this clonotype: An end of the junction differs from the germline gene, which may be a read error. The V gene is TRBV11-2, the J gene TRBJ2-3; possibly TRBD2 for D (7 bases). Looked up from germline, CDR1 is SGHAT and CDR2 is FQNNGV. CDR3 length: 15 residues. CDR3 loop: CASGLGGGPTDAQYF. In nucleotides, the CDR3 is TGTGCCAGCGGCTTAGGGGGGGGCCCCACAGATGCGCAGTATTTT. Supplemented by reference TRBV11-2 and TRBJ2-3, the full variable domain reads EAGVAQSPRYKIIEKRQSVAFWCNPISGHATLYWYQQILGQGPKLLIQFQNNGVVDDSQLPKDRFSAERLKGVDSTLKIQPAKLEDSAVYLCASGLGGGPTDAQYFGPGTRLTVL.

Comment on this clonotype: With a much larger clone just one base away, this may be a read error. In nucleotides, the CDR3 is TGTGCCAGCAGCATCACAGATACGCAGTATTTT. This sequence encodes CASSITDTQYF. The gene calls are TRBV7-8 and TRBJ2-3; D unclear. V lost 5 bases to trimming and J lost 2 bases, with 2 bases between them. Germline V lookup: CDR1 SGHVS, CDR2 FQNEAQ. The CDR3 contains 11 residues.

This clonotype was found a few times. The rearrangement links TRBV7-9 to TRBJ1-1; D unclear. The CDR3 extends over 11 amino acids. V gave up 6 bases and J gave up 6 bases, with 8 bases separating them. CDR1 is SEHNR and CDR2 is FQNEAQ in the germline V gene (reference sequence). CDR3 in DNA: TGTGCCAGCAGTAGACATCCTGAAGCTTTCTTT. This gives the protein CASSRHPEAFF.

The V and J genes are TRBV7-8 and TRBJ1-6; perhaps TRBD1 as D (5 bases). This CDR3 spans 16 amino acids. The germline gives CDR1 SGHVS, CDR2 FQNEAQ. Trimming cost V 5 bases and J 7 bases, with 18 bases left between them. CDR3: CASSARRAGRNSPLHF. CDR3 sequence (DNA): TGTGCCAGCAGCGCCCGGAGGGCAGGGCGAAATTCACCCCTCCACTTT.

The chain combines TRBV7-6 with TRBJ2-5, with D unresolved. Trimming cost V 5 bases and J 5 bases, with 3 bases left between them. The CDR3 contains 10 residues. Germline CDR1 reads SGHVS; CDR2 reads FNYEAQ. The CDR3 reads CASSGETQYF. CDR3 coding DNA: TGTGCCAGCAGCGGGGAGACCCAGTACTTC.

This chain joins TRBV20-1 and TRBJ2-7, with 7 bases lining up with TRBD1. The germline V gene encodes CDR1 DFQATT and CDR2 SNEGSKA (reference sequence). The CDR3 contains 13 residues. V dropped 3 bases and J dropped 2; count of bases not matched to a gene: 4. The CDR3 is CSASRDSTYEQYF. The CDR3 nucleotides read TGCAGTGCTAGTAGGGACAGCACCTACGAGCAGTACTTC.

This clonotype was seen more than once but under ten times. The CDR3 region is CASRVRGAQPQHF. CDR3 in DNA: TGTGCCAGCAGGGTTCGGGGAGCTCAGCCCCAGCATTTT. The genes are TRBV12-3 or TRBV12-4 and TRBJ1-5; D unresolved. The germline V and J ends were trimmed by 6 bases and 6 bases, with 12 bases remaining between them. The CDR3 is 13 amino acids.

This chain connects TRBV5-6 to TRBJ2-7; D is uncertain. The CDR3 is made up of 11 amino acids. V was clipped by 4 bases and J by 5 bases, with 7 bases between them. Germline CDR1 is SGHDT and CDR2 is YYEEEE. CDR3 sequence reads: CASSLLNEQYF. For the CDR3, the DNA is TGTGCCAGCAGCCTCCTCAACGAGCAGTACTTC.

This clonotype was recorded a few times. The chain recombines TRBV12-3 or TRBV12-4 with TRBJ2-2, with D possibly being TRBD1 (5 bases). The CDR3 runs to 15 residues. V lost 3 bases and J lost 3, with 11 bases in between. The CDR3 spells CASSFSAGYTGELFF. The CDR3 region has the DNA TGTGCCAGCAGTTTTTCGGCAGGGTACACCGGGGAGCTGTTTTTT.

This clonotype was found a few times. The chain links TRBV7-8 to TRBJ1-5; D is uncertain. CDR1 is SGHVS, CDR2 FQNEAQ, per germline. This CDR3 has 19 residues. Trimming stripped 2 bases from V and 1 base from J, with 21 bases between. Here the CDR3 DNA reads TGTGCCAGCAGCTTACCAGTAAGACTCCCTGGAGGGAGCAATCAGCCCCAGCATTTT. Translated: CASSLPVRLPGGSNQPQHF.

The V gene is TRBV6-5, the J gene TRBJ1-2, with D possibly being TRBD1 (5 bases). In germline, CDR1 is MNHEY, CDR2 SVGAGI. V lost 0 bases and J 4 bases, leaving 12 bases between the germline ends. This CDR3 contains 15 residues. The CDR3 coding sequence is TGTGCCAGCAGTTACTCCGCAGGGACTATCTATGGCTACACCTTC. Amino acid sequence: CASSYSAGTIYGYTF.

This chain joins TRBV12-3 or TRBV12-4 and TRBJ2-2; TRBD1 matches 7 bases. V was pared by 7 bases and J by 4 bases, with 6 bases of the junction left unmatched. The CDR3 runs 14 residues. Written as DNA, the CDR3 is TGTGCCAGCACCGCAGGACAGGCCACCGGGGAGCTGTTTTTT. Protein sequence: CASTAGQATGELFF.

The V and J genes are TRBV19 and TRBJ1-6, with TRBD1 as a possible D gene (6 bases). This CDR3 is 15 amino acids long. V dropped 6 bases and J dropped 3 bases, with 12 bases sitting between them. CDR1 is LNHDA and CDR2 is SQIVND in the germline V gene (reference sequence). CDR3 sequence reads: CASSPRDNYNSPLHF. The CDR3 DNA reads TGTGCCAGTAGCCCGCGGGACAACTATAATTCACCCCTCCACTTT.

This clonotype has a handful of counts. CDR3 in amino acids: CASSLTSGAYEQYF. The CDR3 DNA sequence: TGTGCCAGCAGCTTGACTTCAGGGGCCTACGAGCAGTACTTC. The chain employs TRBV7-9 and TRBJ2-7; TRBD1 is a possible D gene (6 bases). With 3 bases removed from V and 2 bases from J, the gap between germline ends came to 11 bases. This CDR3 comprises 14 residues. Looked up from germline, CDR1 is SEHNR and CDR2 is FQNEAQ (reference sequence).

The sample holds a few counts of this clonotype. The rearrangement uses TRBV5-6 and TRBJ1-2; no definite D call. The CDR3 runs to 16 residues. CDR1 is SGHDT and CDR2 is YYEEEE in the germline V gene. Between the trimmed V and J ends, which lost 0 bases and 8 bases, there was a span of 20 bases. DNA for the CDR3: TGTGCCAGCAGCTTGGTTTCAGCATCCTCTACAGCGGGCTACACCTTC. It translates to CASSLVSASSTAGYTF.

The chain uses TRBV14 and TRBJ2-7; weak D call: TRBD2 (6 bases). Germline-derived CDR1 and CDR2 are SGHDN and FVKESK. The V gene lost 4 bases and the J gene lost 6 bases, with 7 bases spanning the gap. The CDR3 is 11 residues long. CDR3 nucleotide sequence: TGTGCCAGCAGCCTCGGGAGCGAGCAGTACTTC. Protein product: CASSLGSEQYF. Filled out from reference TRBV14 and TRBJ2-7, the complete variable domain reads EAGVTQFPSHSVIEKGQTVTLRCDPISGHDNLYWYRRVMGKEIKFLLHFVKESKQDESGMPNNRFLAERTGGTYSTLKVQPAELEDSGVYFCASSLGSEQYFGPGTRLTVT.